This TCR beta chain was captured in a study of T cells in Graves' hyperthyroidism and ophthalmopathy. V was pared by 4 bases and J by 6 bases, with 7 bases of the junction left unmatched. The CDR3 sequence is 13 residues long. Germline CDR1 and CDR2: SQVTM and ANQGSEA. Turning to this clonotype: Antigen unknown.

The study, taken as a whole, reports: Among clonotypes expanded in thyroid above 0.001, most were also found in blood. A model of 13 V-J pairs discriminated ophthalmopathy from stable hyperthyroidism. Ophthalmopathy prediction by the model preceded onset by a median about 6.5 months.

From RNA transcripts, TCR beta CDR3 regions were amplified. First-round RT-PCR with HTBI primers amplified the TCR CDR3 region. MiXCR, run by TCRdb on the multiplex PCR reads, gives a single entry per CDR3 protein. The sample yields 650,000 to 800,000 distinct CDR3 sequences, approximately 42% seen once. Each diagnosis drew on symptoms, thyroxine, TRAb, thyroid ultrasound and orbital computed tomography findings. The clonotype originates from an adult man with Graves' disease, either hyperthyroidism or ophthalmopathy (not recorded which). What was sequenced was peripheral blood or thyroid tissue (not recorded which). The chain recombines TRBV29-1 with TRBJ1-2, with 8 nucleotides matching TRBD1. CDR3 amino acids: CSVAGGQGDGYTF. In DNA form, the CDR3 reads TGCAGCGTTGCTGGTGGACAGGGCGATGGCTACACCTTC.